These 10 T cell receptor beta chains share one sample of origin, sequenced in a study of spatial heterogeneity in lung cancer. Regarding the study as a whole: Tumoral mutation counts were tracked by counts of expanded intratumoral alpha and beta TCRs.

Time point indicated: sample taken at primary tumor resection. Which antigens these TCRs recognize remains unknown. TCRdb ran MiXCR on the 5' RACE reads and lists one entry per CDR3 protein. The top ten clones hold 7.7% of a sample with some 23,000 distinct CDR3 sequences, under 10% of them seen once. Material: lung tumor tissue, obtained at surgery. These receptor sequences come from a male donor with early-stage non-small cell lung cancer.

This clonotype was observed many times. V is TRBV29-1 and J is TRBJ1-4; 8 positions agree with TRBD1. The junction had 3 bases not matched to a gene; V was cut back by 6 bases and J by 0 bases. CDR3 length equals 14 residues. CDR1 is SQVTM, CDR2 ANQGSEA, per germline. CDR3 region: CSVGQASTNEKLFF. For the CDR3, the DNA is TGCAGCGTGGGACAGGCTTCAACTAATGAAAAACTGTTTTTT. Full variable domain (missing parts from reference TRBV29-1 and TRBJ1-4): SAVISQKPSRDICQRGTSLTIQCQVDSQVTMMFWYRQQPGQSLTLIATANQGSEATYESGFVIDKFPISRPNLTFSTLTVSNMSPEDSSIYLCSVGQASTNEKLFFGSGTQLSVL.

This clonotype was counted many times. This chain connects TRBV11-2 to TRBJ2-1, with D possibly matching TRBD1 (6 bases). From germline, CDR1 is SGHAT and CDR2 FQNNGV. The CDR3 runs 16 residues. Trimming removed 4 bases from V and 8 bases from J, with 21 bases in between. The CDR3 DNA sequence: TGTGCCAGCAGCTCAGGGTGGGGCGGTCCAGGGGATGAGCAGTTCTTC. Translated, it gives CASSSGWGGPGDEQFF.

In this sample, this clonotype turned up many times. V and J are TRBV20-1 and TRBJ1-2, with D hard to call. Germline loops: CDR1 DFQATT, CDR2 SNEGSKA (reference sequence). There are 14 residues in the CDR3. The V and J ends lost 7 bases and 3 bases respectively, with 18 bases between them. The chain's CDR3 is CSVSSGLGYYGYTF. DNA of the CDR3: TGCAGTGTATCGTCGGGGTTAGGGTACTATGGCTACACCTTC.

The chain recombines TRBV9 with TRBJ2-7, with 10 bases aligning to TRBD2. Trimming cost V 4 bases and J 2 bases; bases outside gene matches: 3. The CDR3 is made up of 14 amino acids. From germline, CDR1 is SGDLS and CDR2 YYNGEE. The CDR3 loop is CASSLAGVPYEQYF. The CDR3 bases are TGTGCCAGCAGCCTAGCGGGGGTCCCCTACGAGCAGTACTTC.

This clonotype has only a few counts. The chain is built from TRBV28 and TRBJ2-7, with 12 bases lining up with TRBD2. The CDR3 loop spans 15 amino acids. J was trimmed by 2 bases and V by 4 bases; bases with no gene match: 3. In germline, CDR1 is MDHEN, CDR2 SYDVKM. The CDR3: CASSSTSGGTYEQYF. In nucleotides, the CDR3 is TGTGCCAGCAGTTCCACTAGCGGGGGGACCTACGAGCAGTACTTC.

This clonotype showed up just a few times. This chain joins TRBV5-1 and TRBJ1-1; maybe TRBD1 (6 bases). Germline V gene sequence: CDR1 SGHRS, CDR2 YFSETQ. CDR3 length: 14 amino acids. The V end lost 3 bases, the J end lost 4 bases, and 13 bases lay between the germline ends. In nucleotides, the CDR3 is TGCGCCAGCAGCTACCAGGGGCAGAGCACTGAAGCTTTCTTT. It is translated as CASSYQGQSTEAFF. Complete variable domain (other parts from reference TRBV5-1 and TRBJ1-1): KAGVTQTPRYLIKTRGQQVTLSCSPISGHRSVSWYQQTPGQGLQFLFEYFSETQRNKGNFPGRFSGRQFSNSRSEMNVSTLELGDSALYLCASSYQGQSTEAFFGQGTRLTVV.

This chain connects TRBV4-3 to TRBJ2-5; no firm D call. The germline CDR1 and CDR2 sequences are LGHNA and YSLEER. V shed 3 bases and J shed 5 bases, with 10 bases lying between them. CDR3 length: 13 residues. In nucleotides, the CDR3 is TGCGCCAGCAGCCACGAGCGTACCGAGACCCAGTACTTC. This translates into CASSHERTETQYF.

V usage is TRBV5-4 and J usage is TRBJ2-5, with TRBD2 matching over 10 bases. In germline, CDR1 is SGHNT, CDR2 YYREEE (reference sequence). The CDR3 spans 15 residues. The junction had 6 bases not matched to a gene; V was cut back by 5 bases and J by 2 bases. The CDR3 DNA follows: TGTGCCAGCAGGCCTGTAGCGGGGGGACAAGAGACCCAGTACTTC. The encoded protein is CASRPVAGGQETQYF. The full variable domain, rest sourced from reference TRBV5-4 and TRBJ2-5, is ETGVTQSPTHLIKTRGQQVTLRCSSQSGHNTVSWYQQALGQGPQFIFQYYREEENGRGNFPPRFSGLQFPNYSSELNVNALELDDSALYLCASRPVAGGQETQYFGPGTRLLVL.

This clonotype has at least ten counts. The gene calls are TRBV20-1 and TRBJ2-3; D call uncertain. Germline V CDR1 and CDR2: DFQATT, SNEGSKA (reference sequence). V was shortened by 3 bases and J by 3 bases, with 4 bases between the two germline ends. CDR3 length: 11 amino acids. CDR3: CSARGTDTQYF. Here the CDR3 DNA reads TGCAGTGCTAGGGGGACAGATACGCAGTATTTT.

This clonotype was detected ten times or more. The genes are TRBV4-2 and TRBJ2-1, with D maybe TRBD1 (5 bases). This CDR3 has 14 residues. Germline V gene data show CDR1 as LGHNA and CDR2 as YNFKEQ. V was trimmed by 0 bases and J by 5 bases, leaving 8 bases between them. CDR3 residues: CASSQEVRDNEQFF. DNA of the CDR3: TGTGCCAGCAGCCAAGAGGTCAGGGACAATGAGCAGTTCTTC.